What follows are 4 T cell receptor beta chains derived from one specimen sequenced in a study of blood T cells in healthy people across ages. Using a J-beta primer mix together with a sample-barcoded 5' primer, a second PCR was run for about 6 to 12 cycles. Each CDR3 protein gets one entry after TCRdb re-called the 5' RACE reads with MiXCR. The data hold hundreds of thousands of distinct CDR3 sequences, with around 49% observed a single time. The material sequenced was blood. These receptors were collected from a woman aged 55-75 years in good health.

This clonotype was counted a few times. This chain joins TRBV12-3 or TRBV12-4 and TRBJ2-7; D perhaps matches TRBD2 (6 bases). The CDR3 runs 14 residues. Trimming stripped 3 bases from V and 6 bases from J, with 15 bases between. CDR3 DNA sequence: TGTGCCAGCAGTTTCGGGGGTAGTTCAGGCGAGCAGTACTTC. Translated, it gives CASSFGGSSGEQYF.

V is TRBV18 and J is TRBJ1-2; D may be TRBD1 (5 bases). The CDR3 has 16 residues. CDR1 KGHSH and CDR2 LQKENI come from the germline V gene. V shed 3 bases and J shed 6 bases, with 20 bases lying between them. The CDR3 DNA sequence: TGTGCCAGCTCACCCATGACGGGACCCCTTTTCGATGGCTACACCTTC. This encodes CASSPMTGPLFDGYTF.

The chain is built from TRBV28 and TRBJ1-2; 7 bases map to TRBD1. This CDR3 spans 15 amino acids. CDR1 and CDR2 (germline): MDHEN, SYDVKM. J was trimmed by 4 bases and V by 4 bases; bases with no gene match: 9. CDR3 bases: TGTGCCAGCAGTTCCCTGGACAGGTCTGGCTATGGCTACACCTTC. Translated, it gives CASSSLDRSGYGYTF.

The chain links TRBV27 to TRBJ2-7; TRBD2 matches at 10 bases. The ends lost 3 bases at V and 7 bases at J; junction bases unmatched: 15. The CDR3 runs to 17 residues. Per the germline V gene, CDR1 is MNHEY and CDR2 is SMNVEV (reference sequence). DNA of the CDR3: TGTGCCAGCAGTTTGTTGGCTAGCGGGAGTAGACACAATGAGCAGTACTTC. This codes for CASSLLASGSRHNEQYF.